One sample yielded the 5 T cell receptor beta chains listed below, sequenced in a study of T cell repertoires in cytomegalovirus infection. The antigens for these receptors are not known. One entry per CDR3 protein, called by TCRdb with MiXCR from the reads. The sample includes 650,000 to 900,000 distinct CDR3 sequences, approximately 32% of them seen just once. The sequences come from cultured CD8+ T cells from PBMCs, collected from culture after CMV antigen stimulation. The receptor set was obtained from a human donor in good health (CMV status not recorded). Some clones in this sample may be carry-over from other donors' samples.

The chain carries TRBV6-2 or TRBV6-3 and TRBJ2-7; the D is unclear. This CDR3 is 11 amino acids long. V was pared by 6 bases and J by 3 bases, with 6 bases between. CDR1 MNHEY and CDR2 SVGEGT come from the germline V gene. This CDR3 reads CASRTGYEQYV. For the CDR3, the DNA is TGTGCCAGCAGGACTGGCTACGAGCAGTACGTC.

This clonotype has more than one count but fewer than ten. The CDR3: CASSSRGPMGDNEQFF. The DNA of the CDR3 is TGTGCCAGCAGCTCGAGAGGGCCCATGGGAGACAATGAGCAGTTCTTC. This chain links TRBV7-9 with TRBJ2-1, with D perhaps matching TRBD2 (5 bases). In germline, CDR1 is SEHNR, CDR2 FQNEAQ (reference sequence). V gave up 4 bases and J gave up 5 bases, with 18 bases separating them. The CDR3 spans 16 residues.

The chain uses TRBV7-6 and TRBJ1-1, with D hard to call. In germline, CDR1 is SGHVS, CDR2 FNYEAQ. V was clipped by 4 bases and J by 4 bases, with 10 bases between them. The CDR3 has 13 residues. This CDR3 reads CASSYDPITEAFF. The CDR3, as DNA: TGTGCCAGCAGCTATGACCCCATCACTGAAGCTTTCTTT. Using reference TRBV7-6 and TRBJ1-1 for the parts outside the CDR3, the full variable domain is GAGVSQSPRYKVTKRGQDVALRCDPISGHVSLYWYRQALGQGPEFLTYFNYEAQQDKSGLPNDRFSAERPEGSISTLTIQRTEQRDSAMYRCASSYDPITEAFFGQGTRLTVV.

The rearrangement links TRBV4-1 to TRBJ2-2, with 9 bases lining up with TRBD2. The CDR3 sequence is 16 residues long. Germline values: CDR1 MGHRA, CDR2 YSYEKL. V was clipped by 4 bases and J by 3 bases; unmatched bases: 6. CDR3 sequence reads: CASSPRAGGYTGELFF. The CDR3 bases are TGCGCCAGCAGCCCCAGAGCGGGGGGCTACACCGGGGAGCTGTTTTTT.

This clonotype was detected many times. CDR3 protein: CASSTGGGSQPQHF. CDR3 nucleotide sequence: TGTGCCAGCAGCACAGGAGGGGGGAGTCAGCCCCAGCATTTT. The chain carries TRBV12-3 or TRBV12-4 and TRBJ1-5, with a weak D call TRBD1 (6 bases). This CDR3 is built from 14 residues. The V end was cut by 6 bases, the J end by 6 bases, with 15 bases between.